The 13 T cell receptor beta chains below were found in one sample sequenced in a study of control samples from healthy donors and cancer patients. The table came from immunoSEQ multiplex PCR; TCRdb's copy has only in-frame clones and leaves some out. The repertoire holds about 51,000 clones, almost 90% seen once, with almost 40% in the top ten. Sequencing was done on a sample of PBMCs. All receptors derive from a man aged 45-60 years with head and neck cancer.

The chain is built from TRBV29-1 and TRBJ1-2; D possibly corresponds to TRBD1 (6 bases). Deletions cut 4 bases from V and 3 bases from J, with 9 bases between. CDR1 and CDR2 (germline): SQVTM, ANQGSEA. This CDR3 has 12 residues. The CDR3 DNA sequence: TGCAGCGTTGGACAGGCCTACTATGGCTACACCTTC. The encoded protein is CSVGQAYYGYTF.

This clone was recorded once. This chain uses TRBV7-9 with TRBJ2-3, with 9 bases matching TRBD1. Trimming removed 4 bases from V and 5 bases from J; junction bases left unmatched: 4. Germline V gives CDR1 SEHNR, CDR2 FQNEAQ (reference sequence). There are 14 residues in the CDR3. The CDR3 sequence is CASSYGTGQDTQYF. Written as DNA, the CDR3 is TGTGCCAGCAGCTACGGGACAGGGCAAGATACGCAGTATTTT.

This clone was detected a few times. The chain combines TRBV28 with TRBJ1-2; TRBD1 might be the D (6 bases). CDR3 size: 15 residues. Trimming stripped 2 bases from V and 4 bases from J, with 14 bases between. The germline V gene has CDR1 MDHEN and CDR2 SYDVKM. Here the CDR3 reads CASSLGVGGIYGYTF. The CDR3 DNA is TGTGCCAGCAGTTTAGGGGTAGGGGGAATCTATGGCTACACCTTC.

This clone was seen a few times. The J gene is TRBJ1-5, the V gene TRBV6-5; D not certain. Germline values: CDR1 MNHEY, CDR2 SVGAGI. Trimming stripped 0 bases from V and 0 bases from J, with 9 bases between. The CDR3 extends over 16 amino acids. CDR3: CASSYSAFNSNQPQHF. DNA of the CDR3: TGTGCCAGCAGTTACTCGGCTTTTAATAGCAATCAGCCCCAGCATTTT.

V and J are TRBV27 and TRBJ2-7; perhaps D is TRBD1 or TRBD2 (6 bases each). The CDR3 totals 15 residues. V was cut by 1 base and J by 4 bases, with 14 bases left in between. CDR1 and CDR2 (germline): MNHEY, SMNVEV (reference sequence). DNA of the CDR3: TGTGCCAGCAGTTTATTAGGAGGAGGGGGTTACGAGCAGTACTTC. It is translated as CASSLLGGGGYEQYF.

This clone appeared once. The rearrangement joins TRBV3-1 (or the pseudogene TRBV3-2) to TRBJ2-5; 12 positions match TRBD1. Germline CDR1 reads LGHDT; CDR2 reads YNNKEL (reference sequence). The V segment lost 1 base and the J segment 4 bases; nucleotides outside the gene matches: 13. The CDR3 is made up of 19 amino acids. CDR3 loop: CASSQGGTGGPRGRETQYF. Here the CDR3 DNA reads TGTGCCAGCAGCCAAGGTGGGACAGGGGGCCCACGAGGGAGAGAGACCCAGTACTTC.

The genes are TRBV2 and TRBJ1-1; D remains unclear. The germline CDR1 and CDR2 sequences are SNHLY and FYNNEI. This CDR3 spans 13 amino acids. V was clipped by 5 bases and J by 0 bases, with 7 bases between them. The CDR3 bases are TGTGCCAGCAGTATGAGGATGAACACTGAAGCTTTCTTT. Amino acids: CASSMRMNTEAFF.

The rearrangement links TRBV27 to TRBJ2-5, with TRBD1 identical over 8 bases. J was trimmed by 4 bases and V by 2 bases; bases with no gene match: 18. Looked up from germline, CDR1 is MNHEY and CDR2 is SMNVEV (reference sequence). The CDR3 has 19 residues. In nucleotides, the CDR3 is TGTGCCAGCAGTTTAAAGCCCCCCCCCGGGACAGGAAGGTCAGAGACCCAGTACTTC. Residues: CASSLKPPPGTGRSETQYF.

Only one count was recorded for this clone. V is TRBV15 and J is TRBJ2-3; 10 bases fit TRBD2. The V segment lost 0 bases and the J segment 4 bases; nucleotides outside the gene matches: 13. This CDR3 spans 19 amino acids. Germline loops: CDR1 LNHNV, CDR2 YYDKDF (reference sequence). CDR3 sequence: CATSRDQGPSGRRADTQYF. The CDR3 DNA sequence: TGTGCCACCAGCAGAGATCAAGGGCCTAGCGGGAGAAGAGCAGATACGCAGTATTTT.

The chain recombines TRBV25-1 with TRBJ2-7; either TRBD1 or TRBD2 may supply D (7 bases each). The germline V gene encodes CDR1 MGHDK and CDR2 SYGVNS. With 3 bases removed from V and 4 bases from J, the gap between germline ends came to 19 bases. The CDR3 length is 16 residues. The CDR3 nucleotides are TGTGCCAGCAGTGAGCTCCAGGGGGGGGACGGGTACGAGCAGTACTTC. This translates into CASSELQGGDGYEQYF.

V usage is TRBV10-3 and J usage is TRBJ2-7; 10 bases fit TRBD2. The germline V gene has CDR1 ENHRY and CDR2 SYGVKD. This CDR3 region has 16 residues. V shed 0 bases and J 6 bases; nucleotides not matched to a gene: 8. CDR3 DNA sequence: TGTGCCATCAGTGAGTCGCAACTAGCGGGAATCTGCGAGCAGTACTTC. Protein sequence: CAISESQLAGICEQYF.

The chain carries TRBV4-1 and TRBJ2-3; D possibly corresponds to TRBD2 (6 bases). This CDR3 has 18 amino acids. Germline CDR1 and CDR2: MGHRA and YSYEKL. V dropped 1 base and J dropped 1 base, with 18 bases sitting between them. CDR3 protein: CASSQGPAGGRRTDTQYF. CDR3 sequence (DNA): TGCGCCAGCAGCCAAGGCCCAGCCGGGGGACGGCGCACAGATACGCAGTATTTT.

This rearrangement joins TRBV27 to TRBJ2-7; 8 bases fit TRBD1. V gave up 7 bases and J gave up 1 base; unmatched junction bases: 6. Germline V gives CDR1 MNHEY, CDR2 SMNVEV (reference sequence). The CDR3 spans 14 residues. As DNA, the CDR3 is TGTGCCAGCACGACGACAGGGGCGTCCTACGAGCAGTACTTC. It translates to CASTTTGASYEQYF.